These 17 T cell receptor beta chains originate from one sample sequenced in a study of blood T cell repertoires in COVID-19. Sequencing used immunoSEQ multiplex PCR; TCRdb keeps in-frame clones, though not all of them. Found here are 200,000 to 250,000 clones, 81% of them singletons; the top ten hold 7.5%. Material: peripheral blood. The receptors stem from a woman at least 80 years old with COVID-19, enrolled during active disease.

The V call is TRBV5-5, the J call TRBJ2-3, with 11 bases matching TRBD2. This CDR3 has 15 residues. V shed 4 bases, J shed 2 bases, and the junction held 3 bases outside the gene matches. Germline V gives CDR1 SGHKS, CDR2 YYEKEE (reference sequence). Written as DNA, the CDR3 is TGTGCCAGCAGCGCTAGCGGGAGGAACACAGATACGCAGTATTTT. It encodes CASSASGRNTDTQYF.

This sequence joins TRBV18 and TRBJ1-1, with D maybe TRBD1 (5 bases). The CDR3 is 14 amino acids. The germline V gene encodes CDR1 KGHSH and CDR2 LQKENI. Trimming shortened V by 6 bases and J by 1 base, and 12 bases separated the two germline ends. The CDR3 protein is CASSPGGGNTEAFF. CDR3 DNA sequence: TGTGCCAGCTCCCCCGGCGGGGGGAACACTGAAGCTTTCTTT.

The V call is TRBV3-1 (or the pseudogene TRBV3-2), the J call TRBJ2-6, with 11 bases lining up with TRBD1. CDR3 size: 18 residues. J lost 0 bases, V lost 4 bases, and 5 bases had no gene match. In germline, CDR1 is LGHDT, CDR2 YNNKEL (reference sequence). For the CDR3, the DNA is TGTGCCAGCAGCCCCCGGGACAGGGGGTTCTCTGGGGCCAACGTCCTGACTTTC. Amino acids: CASSPRDRGFSGANVLTF.

In this sample, this clone turned up a few times. This chain links TRBV19 with TRBJ1-2, with TRBD1 matching over 7 bases. V was clipped by 7 bases and J by 3 bases; unmatched bases: 8. Germline-derived CDR1 and CDR2 are LNHDA and SQIVND (reference sequence). This CDR3 is built from 14 residues. The CDR3: CASTGTARDYGYTF. In DNA form, the CDR3 reads TGTGCCAGTACAGGGACAGCTCGGGACTATGGCTACACCTTC.

The chain links TRBV7-9 to TRBJ2-3, with D maybe TRBD2 (6 bases). This CDR3 has 12 residues. Trimming cost V 4 bases and J 12 bases, with 14 bases left between them. The germline CDR1 and CDR2 sequences are SEHNR and FQNEAQ (reference sequence). As DNA, the CDR3 is TGTGCCAGCAGCTCGACTAGTCCCCCTCAGTATTTT. Translating it yields CASSSTSPPQYF. The full variable domain, rest sourced from reference TRBV7-9 and TRBJ2-3, is DTGVSQNPRHKITKRGQNVTFRCDPISEHNRLYWYRQTLGQGPEFLTYFQNEAQLEKSRLLSDRFSAERPKGSFSTLEIQRTEQGDSAMYLCASSSTSPPQYFGPGTRLTVL.

Comments on this clone: At the DNA level, this CDR3 is encoded by other sequences in the same sample as well. The rearrangement uses TRBV6-1 and TRBJ1-2; TRBD1 matches 7 bases. The germline gives CDR1 MNHNS, CDR2 SASEGT. There are 14 residues in the CDR3. The V segment lost 0 bases and the J segment 4 bases; nucleotides outside the gene matches: 2. CDR3 sequence reads: CASSEAGTAYGYTF. As DNA, the CDR3 is TGTGCCAGCAGTGAAGCCGGGACAGCCTATGGCTACACCTTC.

This chain connects TRBV6-5 to TRBJ2-2, with D possibly being TRBD1 (6 bases). This CDR3 has 16 residues. Per the germline V gene, CDR1 is MNHEY and CDR2 is SVGAGI. The ends were cut back, 0 bases at V and 0 bases at J, with 8 bases in the middle. CDR3: CASSYSRQANTGELFF. In DNA form, the CDR3 reads TGTGCCAGCAGTTACTCGAGACAGGCGAACACCGGGGAGCTGTTTTTT.

The chain combines TRBV6-5 with TRBJ1-6; tentatively, D is TRBD1 (5 bases). V lost 7 bases, J lost 10 bases, and 17 bases lay in between. Germline-derived CDR1 and CDR2 are MNHEY and SVGAGI. CDR3 length: 14 residues. The CDR3 reads CASIPSGGYSPLHF. CDR3 nucleotide sequence: TGTGCCAGCATACCCAGCGGGGGGTACTCACCCCTCCACTTT.

This chain links TRBV20-1 with TRBJ2-5; no clear D. Germline CDR1 and CDR2: DFQATT and SNEGSKA (reference sequence). V was cut by 3 bases and J by 3 bases, with 11 bases left in between. The CDR3 covers 13 residues. CDR3 region: CSASFSWEETQYF. The CDR3 DNA reads TGCAGTGCTAGTTTTAGCTGGGAAGAGACCCAGTACTTC.

This clone was detected a few times. This sequence joins TRBV10-3 and TRBJ2-7; D is possibly TRBD2 (6 bases). This CDR3 spans 15 amino acids. V lost 4 bases to trimming and J lost 4 bases, with 17 bases between them. Germline V gene data show CDR1 as ENHRY and CDR2 as SYGVKD. The CDR3 sequence: CAISGPGTGVYEQYF. In nucleotides, the CDR3 is TGTGCCATCAGTGGTCCCGGGACGGGGGTTTACGAGCAGTACTTC.

DNA for the CDR3: TGTGCTAGTGGTTTAAAAGCTCCGGACAGGAGATCTTATGGCTACACCTTC. This sequence encodes CASGLKAPDRRSYGYTF. This chain connects TRBV12-5 to TRBJ1-2, with 7 bases aligning to TRBD1. The CDR3 has 17 residues. CDR1 LGHNT and CDR2 FRNRAP come from the germline V gene. The J segment lost 5 bases and the V segment lost 3 bases, leaving 15 bases of the junction unmatched.

The chain joins TRBV6-5 to TRBJ1-5; no clear D. CDR3 length: 15 amino acids. Germline loops: CDR1 MNHEY, CDR2 SVGAGI. Trimming removed 8 bases from V and 2 bases from J, with 16 bases in between. The CDR3 coding sequence is TGTGCCAGCGATAATGCCAGGAACGGCAATCAGCCCCAGCATTTT. Its translation: CASDNARNGNQPQHF.

The chain has TRBV28 and TRBJ1-2; no firm D call. Trimming shortened V by 2 bases and J by 8 bases, and 9 bases separated the two germline ends. The CDR3 consists of 12 residues. CDR1 is MDHEN, CDR2 SYDVKM, per germline. This CDR3 is CASSLRLGGYTF. The CDR3, as DNA: TGTGCCAGCAGTTTACGGCTGGGCGGCTACACCTTC.

J is TRBJ1-1 and V is TRBV7-9; 11 positions agree with TRBD1. The germline V gene has CDR1 SEHNR and CDR2 FQNEAQ (reference sequence). Germline trimming cut 4 bases from V and 11 bases from J; bases unmatched to any gene: 9. This CDR3 has 14 residues. CDR3 region: CASSSGQGAIWAFF. The CDR3 nucleotides are TGTGCCAGCAGCTCCGGACAGGGGGCGATTTGGGCTTTCTTT.

The genes are TRBV6-2 or TRBV6-3 and TRBJ2-4; unclear D gene. Germline V CDR1 and CDR2: MNHEY, SVGEGT. Trimming took off 2 bases at V and 8 bases at J, with 13 bases between the two ends. CDR3 length: 14 amino acids. The chain's CDR3 is CASSYSIQLDIQYF. As DNA, the CDR3 is TGTGCCAGCAGTTACAGTATCCAGTTGGACATTCAGTACTTC.

This chain links TRBV5-5 with TRBJ2-1, with 8 bases that match TRBD1. Germline CDR1 and CDR2: SGHKS and YYEKEE (reference sequence). This CDR3 is built from 14 residues. With V trimmed by 4 bases and J by 8 bases, 8 bases remained unmatched. This CDR3 is CASSLQGARDEQFF. In DNA form, the CDR3 reads TGTGCCAGCAGCCTGCAGGGGGCCAGGGATGAGCAGTTCTTC.

The V call is TRBV6-5, the J call TRBJ1-2, with D possibly being TRBD1 (6 bases). The V gene lost 6 bases and the J gene lost 5 bases, with 19 bases spanning the gap. The CDR3 spans 15 residues. Germline V gene data show CDR1 as MNHEY and CDR2 as SVGAGI. CDR3 in DNA: TGTGCCAGCAGGCGAGGAACCAAAGGGGGATATGGCTACACCTTC. It encodes CASRRGTKGGYGYTF.